This T cell receptor (beta chain) was identified in a study of blood T cell repertoires in COVID-19. Study-level background: Samples representing acute and convalescent COVID-19 were sourced from the United States, Italy and Spain. The cDNA or gDNA used as material had been derived from T cells, B-cell-depleted T cells, or PBMCs.

Enrolled during active infection, Seattle patients were then followed longitudinally. Germline CDR1 is LNHNV and CDR2 is YYDKDF (reference sequence). Trimming took 5 bases from V and 1 from J, leaving 9 bases between them. CDR3 length: 15 residues. As handled by the study authors: Counts of nucleated cells, estimated from reference gene primer amplification, were obtained. Assay: immunoSEQ multiplex PCR; the TCRdb copy retains only in-frame clones and omits some. V and J calls and clone size come straight from that table; D and trimming were deduced from the DNA. The sample lists approximately 60,000 clones, over 65% seen once, with approximately 15% in the top ten.

The receptor was derived from a man in his sixties with COVID-19, enrolled during active disease. Source material: peripheral blood. The chain uses TRBV15 and TRBJ1-6, with D tentatively TRBD1 (6 bases). As DNA, the CDR3 is TGTGCCACCAGCGGGGGGGCTTCCTATAATTCACCCCTCCACTTT. It specifies CATSGGASYNSPLHF.